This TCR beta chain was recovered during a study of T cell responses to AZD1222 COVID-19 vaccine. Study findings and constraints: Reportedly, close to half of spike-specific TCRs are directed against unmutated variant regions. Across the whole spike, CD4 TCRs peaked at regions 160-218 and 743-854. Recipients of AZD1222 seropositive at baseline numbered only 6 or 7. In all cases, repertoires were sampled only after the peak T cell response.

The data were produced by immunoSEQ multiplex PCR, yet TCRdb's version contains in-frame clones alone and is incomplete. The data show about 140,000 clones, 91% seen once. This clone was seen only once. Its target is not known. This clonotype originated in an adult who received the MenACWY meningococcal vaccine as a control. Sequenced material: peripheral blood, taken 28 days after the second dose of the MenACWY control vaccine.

The CDR3 sequence is CASSAGTANTGELFF. The CDR3 DNA follows: TGTGCCAGCAGTGCAGGGACAGCGAACACCGGGGAGCTGTTTTTT. The rearrangement uses TRBV2 and TRBJ2-2, with TRBD1 matching over 7 bases. Germline-derived CDR1 and CDR2 are SNHLY and FYNNEI. V was clipped by 4 bases and J by 0 bases; unmatched bases: 2. The CDR3 consists of 15 residues. Filled out from reference TRBV2 and TRBJ2-2, the complete variable domain reads EPEVTQTPSHQVTQMGQEVILRCVPISNHLYFYWYRQILGQKVEFLVSFYNNEISEKSEIFDDQFSVERPDGSNFTLKIRSTKLEDSAMYFCASSAGTANTGELFFGEGSRLTVL.